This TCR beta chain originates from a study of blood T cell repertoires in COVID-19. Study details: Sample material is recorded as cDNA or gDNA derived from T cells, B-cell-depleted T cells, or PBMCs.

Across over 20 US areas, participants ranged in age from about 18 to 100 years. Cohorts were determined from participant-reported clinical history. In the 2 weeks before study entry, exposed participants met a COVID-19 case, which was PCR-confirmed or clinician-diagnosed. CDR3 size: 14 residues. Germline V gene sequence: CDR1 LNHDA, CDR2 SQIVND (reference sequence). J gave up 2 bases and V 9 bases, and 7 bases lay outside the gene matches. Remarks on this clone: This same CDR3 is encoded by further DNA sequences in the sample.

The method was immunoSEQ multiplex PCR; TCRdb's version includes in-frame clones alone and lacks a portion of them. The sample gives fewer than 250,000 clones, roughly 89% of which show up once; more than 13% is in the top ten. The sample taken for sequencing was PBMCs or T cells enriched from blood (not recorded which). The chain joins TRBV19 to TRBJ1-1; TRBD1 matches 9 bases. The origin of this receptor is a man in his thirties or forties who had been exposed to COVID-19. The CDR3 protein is CASYTGGLNTEAFF. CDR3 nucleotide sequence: TGTGCCAGCTACACAGGGGGCCTTAACACTGAAGCTTTCTTT.